This entry features one T cell receptor beta chain sequence. Participants were aged roughly 18 to 89 years from around 26 US areas. Germline V CDR1 and CDR2: MNHEY, SVGAGI. This CDR3 region has 15 residues. Deletions cut 10 bases from V and 5 bases from J, with 23 bases between. Sequencing was performed with immunoSEQ multiplex PCR; in TCRdb, only in-frame clones are kept and a portion is missing. Among about 260,000 clones listed, about 81% were seen once. This sample is part of a study of blood T cell repertoires in COVID-19. This TCR was recovered from a man aged 25-45 years with acute COVID-19. The chain uses TRBV6-5 and TRBJ1-1, with D possibly TRBD1 on 5 matching bases. Sequencing used PBMCs or T cells enriched from blood (not recorded which). The CDR3 coding sequence is TGTGCCACTCTACCTCGCGGGGGAGAAGGGACTGAAGCTTTCTTT. This sequence encodes CATLPRGGEGTEAFF.